This T cell receptor beta chain was captured in a study of T cell changes during pregnancy in multiple sclerosis. After removal of 1 base from V and 3 bases from J, the junction contained 10 bases not matched to a gene. This CDR3 region has 16 residues. Germline V gene data show CDR1 as SGHDT and CDR2 as YYEEEE. Using immunoSEQ multiplex PCR, the repertoire was profiled, and TCRdb retains in-frame clones only, with some absent. The sample records approximately 60,000 clones, 92% being singletons. This clonotype originated in a female donor in good health, enrolled as a control in a pregnancy study. The sequenced sample was peripheral blood, obtained in the second trimester of pregnancy. The rearrangement links TRBV5-6 to TRBJ2-7; 7 nucleotides agree with TRBD2. The chain's CDR3 is CASSLPGTSDIYEQYF. The CDR3 DNA reads as TGTGCCAGCAGCTTGCCCGGCACTAGCGACATCTACGAGCAGTACTTC. Using reference TRBV5-6 and TRBJ2-7 for the parts outside the CDR3, the full variable domain is DAGVTQSPTHLIKTRGQQVTLRCSPKSGHDTVSWYQQALGQGPQFIFQYYEEEERQRGNFPDRFSGHQFPNYSSELNVNALLLGDSALYLCASSLPGTSDIYEQYFGPGTRLTVT.